This T cell receptor beta chain was documented in a study of early T cells in non-severe SARS-CoV-2 infection. Across the study: The authors sequenced bulk RNA from unsorted whole blood, leaving chains unpaired.

The study, taken as a whole, reports: Sequences matched to VDJdb favored anti-spike CD8 responses, while private and CD4 specificities were missed.

Regarding this clonotype: Its specificity is not known.

cDNA molecules, individually, were tagged with unique molecular identifiers. TCRdb re-called the 5' RACE reads through MiXCR, storing one row per CDR3 protein. The table includes some 62,000 distinct CDR3 sequences, approximately 9.3% detected once. Specimen: whole blood. This clonotype was obtained from an adult who was a healthcare worker with PCR-confirmed SARS-CoV-2 infection or an uninfected control (not recorded which).

The CDR3 reads CASSLGPRGGGPQETQYF. CDR3 nucleotide sequence: TGTGCCAGCAGCTTAGGCCCTCGTGGGGGGGGGCCCCAAGAGACCCAGTACTTC. The rearrangement joins TRBV11-2 to TRBJ2-5; possible D gene TRBD2, 7 bases. Trimming shortened V by 1 base and J by 1 base, and 19 bases separated the two germline ends. Germline lookup yields CDR1 SGHAT and CDR2 FQNNGV. The CDR3 is made up of 18 amino acids.